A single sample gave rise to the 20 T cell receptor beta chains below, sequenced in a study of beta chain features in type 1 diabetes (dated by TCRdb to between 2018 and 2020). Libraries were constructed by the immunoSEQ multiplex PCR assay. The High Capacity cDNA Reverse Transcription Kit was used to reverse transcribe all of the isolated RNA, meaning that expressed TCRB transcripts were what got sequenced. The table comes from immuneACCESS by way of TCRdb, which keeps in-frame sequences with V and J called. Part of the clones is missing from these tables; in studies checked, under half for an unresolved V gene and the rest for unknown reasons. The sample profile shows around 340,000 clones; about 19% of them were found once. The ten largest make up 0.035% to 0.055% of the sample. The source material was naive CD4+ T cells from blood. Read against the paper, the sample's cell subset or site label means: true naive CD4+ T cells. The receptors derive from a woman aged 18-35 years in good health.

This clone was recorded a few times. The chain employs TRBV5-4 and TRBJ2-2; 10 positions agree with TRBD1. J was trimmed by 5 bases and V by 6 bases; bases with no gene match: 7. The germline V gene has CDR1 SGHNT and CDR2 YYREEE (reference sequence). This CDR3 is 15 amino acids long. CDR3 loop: CASTSDRGNTGELFF. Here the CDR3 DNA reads TGTGCCAGCACTTCGGACAGGGGGAATACCGGGGAGCTGTTTTTT.

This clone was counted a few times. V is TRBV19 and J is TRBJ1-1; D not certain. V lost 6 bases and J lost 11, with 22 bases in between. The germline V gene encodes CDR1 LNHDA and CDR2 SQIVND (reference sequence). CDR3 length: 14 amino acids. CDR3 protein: CASSAFGEVVGAFF. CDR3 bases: TGTGCCAGTAGCGCCTTCGGGGAGGTTGTGGGGGCTTTCTTT.

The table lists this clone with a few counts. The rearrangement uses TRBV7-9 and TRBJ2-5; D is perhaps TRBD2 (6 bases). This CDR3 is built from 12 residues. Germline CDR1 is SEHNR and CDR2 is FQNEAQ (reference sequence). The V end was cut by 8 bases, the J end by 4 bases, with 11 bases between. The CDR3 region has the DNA TGTGCCAGCGGAGGGGCAGGAGAGACCCAGTACTTC. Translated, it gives CASGGAGETQYF.

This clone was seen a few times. CDR3 protein: CASAGALRAEAFF. The CDR3 DNA is TGTGCCAGCGCAGGGGCCCTCAGGGCTGAAGCTTTCTTT. V usage is TRBV18 and J usage is TRBJ1-1; possibly TRBD1 for D (6 bases). Trimming pared 8 bases from V and 6 bases from J, leaving 16 bases between. The germline gives CDR1 KGHSH, CDR2 LQKENI. The CDR3 is 13 amino acids.

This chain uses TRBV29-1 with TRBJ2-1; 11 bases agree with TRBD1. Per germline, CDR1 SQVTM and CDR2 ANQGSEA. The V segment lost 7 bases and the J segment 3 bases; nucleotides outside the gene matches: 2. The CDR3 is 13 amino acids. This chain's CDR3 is CSGGQGDYNEQFF. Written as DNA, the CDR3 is TGCAGCGGGGGACAGGGGGACTACAATGAGCAGTTCTTC.

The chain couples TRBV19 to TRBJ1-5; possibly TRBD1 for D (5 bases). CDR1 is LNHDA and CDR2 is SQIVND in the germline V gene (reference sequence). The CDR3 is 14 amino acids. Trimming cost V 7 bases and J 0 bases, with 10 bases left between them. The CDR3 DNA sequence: TGTGCCAGTATGAGACAGAATAGCAATCAGCCCCAGCATTTT. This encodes CASMRQNSNQPQHF.

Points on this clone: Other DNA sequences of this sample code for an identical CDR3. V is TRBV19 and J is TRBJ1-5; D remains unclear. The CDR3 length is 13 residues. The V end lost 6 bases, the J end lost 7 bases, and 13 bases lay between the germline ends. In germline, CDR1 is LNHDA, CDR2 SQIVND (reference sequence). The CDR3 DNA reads TGTGCCAGTAGCCAAGTCGGGAACCAGCCCCAGCATTTT. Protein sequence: CASSQVGNQPQHF. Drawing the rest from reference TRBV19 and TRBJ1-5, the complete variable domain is DGGITQSPKYLFRKEGQNVTLSCEQNLNHDAMYWYRQDPGQGLRLIYYSQIVNDFQKGDIAEGYSVSREKKESFPLTVTSAQKNPTAFYLCASSQVGNQPQHFGDGTRLSIL.

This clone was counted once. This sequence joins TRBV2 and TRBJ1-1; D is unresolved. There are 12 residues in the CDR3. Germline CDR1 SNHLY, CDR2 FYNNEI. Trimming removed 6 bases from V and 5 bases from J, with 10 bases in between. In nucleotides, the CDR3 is TGTGCCAGCAGCCCTTCTAGGACTGAAGCTTTCTTT. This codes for CASSPSRTEAFF.

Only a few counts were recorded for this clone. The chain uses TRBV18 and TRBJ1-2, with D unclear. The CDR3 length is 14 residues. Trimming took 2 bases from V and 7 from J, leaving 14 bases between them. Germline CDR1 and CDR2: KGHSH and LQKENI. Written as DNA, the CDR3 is TGTGCCAGCTCACCAAGTGAGGAGTTTGTTGGCTACACCTTC. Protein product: CASSPSEEFVGYTF.

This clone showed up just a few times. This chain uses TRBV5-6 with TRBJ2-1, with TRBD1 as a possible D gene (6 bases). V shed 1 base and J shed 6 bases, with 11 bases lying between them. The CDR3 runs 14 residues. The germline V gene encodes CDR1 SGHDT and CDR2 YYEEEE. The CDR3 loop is CASSLWNRANEQFF. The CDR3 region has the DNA TGTGCCAGCAGCTTGTGGAACAGGGCCAATGAGCAGTTCTTC. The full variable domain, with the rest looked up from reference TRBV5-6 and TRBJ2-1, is DAGVTQSPTHLIKTRGQQVTLRCSPKSGHDTVSWYQQALGQGPQFIFQYYEEEERQRGNFPDRFSGHQFPNYSSELNVNALLLGDSALYLCASSLWNRANEQFFGPGTRLTVL.

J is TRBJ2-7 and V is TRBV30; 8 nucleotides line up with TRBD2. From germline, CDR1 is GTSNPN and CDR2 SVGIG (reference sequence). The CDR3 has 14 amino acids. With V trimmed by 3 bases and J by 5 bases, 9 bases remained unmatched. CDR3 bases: TGTGCCTGGAGAAATCTAGCGGGTGGAGACGAGCAGTACTTC. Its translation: CAWRNLAGGDEQYF.

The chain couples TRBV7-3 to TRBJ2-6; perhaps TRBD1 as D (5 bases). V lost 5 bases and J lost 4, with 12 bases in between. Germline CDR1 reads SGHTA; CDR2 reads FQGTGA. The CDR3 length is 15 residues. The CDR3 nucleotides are TGTGCCAGCAGCGCTCAGGGCGGCGGGGCCAACGTCCTGACTTTC. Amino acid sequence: CASSAQGGGANVLTF.

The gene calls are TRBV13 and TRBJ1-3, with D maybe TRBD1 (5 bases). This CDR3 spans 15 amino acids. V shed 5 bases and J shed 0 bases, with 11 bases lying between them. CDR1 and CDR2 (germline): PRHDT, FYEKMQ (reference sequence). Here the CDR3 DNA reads TGTGCCAGCAGCGTTACAACAGGCTCTGGAAACACCATATATTTT. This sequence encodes CASSVTTGSGNTIYF. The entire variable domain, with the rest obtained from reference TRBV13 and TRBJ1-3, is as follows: AAGVIQSPRHLIKEKRETATLKCYPIPRHDTVYWYQQGPGQDPQFLISFYEKMQSDKGSIPDRFSAQQFSDYHSELNMSSLELGDSALYFCASSVTTGSGNTIYFGEGSWLTVV.

The CDR3 protein is CSVGVRGDSNEQFF. In DNA form, the CDR3 reads TGCAGCGTTGGGGTCAGGGGGGACAGCAATGAGCAGTTCTTC. The chain combines TRBV29-1 with TRBJ2-1, with TRBD1 as a possible D gene (7 bases). Per germline, CDR1 SQVTM and CDR2 ANQGSEA. Trimming took 4 bases from V and 6 from J, leaving 16 bases between them. CDR3 length equals 14 residues.

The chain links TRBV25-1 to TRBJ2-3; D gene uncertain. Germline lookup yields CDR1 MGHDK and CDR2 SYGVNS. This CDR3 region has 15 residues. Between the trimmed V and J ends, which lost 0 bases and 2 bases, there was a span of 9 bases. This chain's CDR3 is CASSEYKRNTDTQYF. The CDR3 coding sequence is TGTGCCAGCAGTGAATATAAGAGGAACACAGATACGCAGTATTTT.

CDR3: CASSFPTSRPYEQYF. DNA for the CDR3: TGTGCCAGCAGTTTCCCTACTAGCCGCCCCTACGAGCAGTACTTC. The chain joins TRBV28 to TRBJ2-7; possibly TRBD2 for D (6 bases). V gave up 3 bases and J gave up 2 bases, with 14 bases separating them. Germline CDR1 MDHEN, CDR2 SYDVKM. CDR3 length: 15 amino acids.

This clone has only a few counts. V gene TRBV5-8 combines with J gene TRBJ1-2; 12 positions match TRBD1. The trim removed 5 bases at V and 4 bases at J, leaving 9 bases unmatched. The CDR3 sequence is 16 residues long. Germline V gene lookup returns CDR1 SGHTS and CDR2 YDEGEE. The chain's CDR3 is CASSYSGTGGVYGYTF. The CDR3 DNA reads TGTGCCAGCAGTTACTCCGGGACAGGGGGCGTCTATGGCTACACCTTC.

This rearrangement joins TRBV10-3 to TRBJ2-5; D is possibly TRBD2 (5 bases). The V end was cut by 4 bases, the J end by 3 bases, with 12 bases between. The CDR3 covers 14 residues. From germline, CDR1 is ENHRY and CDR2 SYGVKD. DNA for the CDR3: TGTGCCATCAGTGTGGACTCACAAAAAGAGACCCAGTACTTC. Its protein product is CAISVDSQKETQYF.

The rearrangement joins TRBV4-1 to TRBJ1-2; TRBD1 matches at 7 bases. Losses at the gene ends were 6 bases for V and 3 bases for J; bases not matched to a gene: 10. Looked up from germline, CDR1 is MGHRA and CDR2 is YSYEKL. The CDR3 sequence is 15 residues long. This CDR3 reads CASRFLGDSHYGYTF. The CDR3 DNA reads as TGCGCCAGCAGGTTCCTCGGGGACAGCCACTATGGCTACACCTTC.

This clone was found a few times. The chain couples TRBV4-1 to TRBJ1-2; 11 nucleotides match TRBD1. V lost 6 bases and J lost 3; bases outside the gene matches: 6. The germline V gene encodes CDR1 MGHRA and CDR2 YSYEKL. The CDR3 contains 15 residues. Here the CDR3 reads CASRSPGQGDYGYTF. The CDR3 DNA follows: TGCGCCAGCAGGTCGCCGGGACAGGGGGACTATGGCTACACCTTC.